The 7 T cell receptor beta chains below all came from one sample that was sequenced in a study of response to subunit inactivated influenza vaccine. TCRdb independently ran MiXCR on the RT-PCR reads; one entry per CDR3 protein. The sample shows 450,000 to 600,000 distinct CDR3 sequences, 6.5% to 8% of them seen only once. The input for sequencing was PBMCs from blood, taken roughly 24 months after vaccination. These TCRs come from a man aged 50 to 75 who received an inactivated influenza vaccine.

In this sample, this clonotype turned up a few times. The chain carries TRBV28 and TRBJ1-4; D is undetermined. This CDR3 has 18 residues. Looked up from germline, CDR1 is MDHEN and CDR2 is SYDVKM. V lost 6 bases and J lost 4, with 24 bases in between. CDR3 residues: CASRADGEMGWDNEKLFF. In nucleotides, the CDR3 is TGTGCCAGCAGAGCGGATGGGGAGATGGGATGGGATAATGAAAAACTGTTTTTT.

This clonotype was counted a few times. The rearrangement uses TRBV6-5 and TRBJ2-7, with 12 nucleotides matching TRBD2. Germline V gene sequence: CDR1 MNHEY, CDR2 SVGAGI. The CDR3 contains 17 residues. With 2 bases clipped from V and 6 bases from J, the junction kept 11 bases outside the gene matches. The CDR3 spells CASSYRGGTSGRTEQYF. In DNA form, the CDR3 reads TGTGCCAGCAGTTACCGGGGGGGAACTAGCGGGAGGACCGAGCAGTACTTC.

This rearrangement joins TRBV6-2 or TRBV6-3 to TRBJ2-7, with TRBD2 as a possible D gene (5 bases). CDR1 is MNHEY and CDR2 is SVGEGT in the germline V gene. Trimming removed 8 bases at V and 2 bases at J, with 13 bases between. This CDR3 has 13 residues. The CDR3 nucleotides read TGTGCCAGCCGGCGGGCGGCCACCTACGAGCAGTACTTC. This translates into CASRRAATYEQYF.

This clonotype was detected a few times. V and J are TRBV20-1 and TRBJ1-3; D is uncertain. Germline V lookup: CDR1 DFQATT, CDR2 SNEGSKA (reference sequence). Trimming stripped 3 bases from V and 7 bases from J, with 25 bases between. This CDR3 contains 17 residues. The DNA for the CDR3 is TGCAGTGCTAGGCGGGTTTCGGGCAGTGGCGAATTGAACACCATATATTTT. Amino acids: CSARRVSGSGELNTIYF.

This clonotype has ten or more counts. The chain joins TRBV12-3 or TRBV12-4 to TRBJ2-3, with D possibly matching TRBD2 (7 bases). Trimming took off 5 bases at V and 4 bases at J, with 13 bases between the two ends. The CDR3 loop spans 14 amino acids. The CDR3 DNA sequence: TGTGCCAGCAGTGGGGGGGGGGCAGCAGATACGCAGTATTTT. Amino acid sequence: CASSGGGAADTQYF.

This rearrangement joins TRBV7-2 to TRBJ2-2, with D possibly matching TRBD1 (6 bases). The V end was cut by 6 bases, the J end by 11 bases, with 13 bases between. The CDR3 contains 12 residues. Germline assignment: CDR1 SGHTA and CDR2 FQGNSA. Written as DNA, the CDR3 is TGTGCCAGCAGTAGATCACAGGGAGAGCTGTTTTTT. It translates to CASSRSQGELFF.

This clonotype came up a few times. CDR3 protein: CSATRTSGLDTQYF. In DNA, the CDR3 is TGCAGTGCAACTAGGACTAGCGGGCTGGATACGCAGTATTTT. The chain links TRBV20-1 to TRBJ2-3; 11 bases agree with TRBD2. The ends lost 6 bases at V and 6 bases at J; junction bases unmatched: 8. The CDR3 has 14 amino acids. Germline V lookup: CDR1 DFQATT, CDR2 SNEGSKA (reference sequence).